These 27 T cell receptor beta chains were all obtained from the same sample, sequenced in a study of T cells in Graves' hyperthyroidism and ophthalmopathy. Amplified TCR beta CDR3 regions derived from RNA transcripts. TCR CDR3 regions were first amplified by RT-PCR with HTBI primers. From the multiplex PCR reads, TCRdb called clonotypes with MiXCR, one entry per CDR3 protein. This sample carries about 540,000 distinct CDR3 sequences, more than 45% of them seen once, and the ten largest clones take roughly 8.2%. The specimen sequenced was peripheral blood or thyroid tissue (not recorded which). Source of these receptors: a woman aged 18-29 years with Graves' hyperthyroidism.

Concerning this clonotype itself: A clone one base away is much larger, so this may be a read error. The rearrangement joins TRBV5-4 to TRBJ2-2, with D possibly matching TRBD2 (6 bases). V gave up 3 bases and J gave up 9 bases, with 21 bases separating them. The germline V gene encodes CDR1 SGHNT and CDR2 YYREEE (reference sequence). The CDR3 runs 16 residues. The CDR3 region is CASSSDRDSTGRELFF. The CDR3 DNA sequence: TGTGCCAGCAGCTCGGACCGGGACTCAACCGGGAGGGAGCTGTTTTTT. The full variable domain, completed using reference TRBV5-4 and TRBJ2-2, is ETGVTQSPTHLIKTRGQQVTLRCSSQSGHNTVSWYQQALGQGPQFIFQYYREEENGRGNFPPRFSGLQFPNYSSELNVNALELDDSALYLCASSSDRDSTGRELFFGEGSRLTVL.

The rearrangement joins TRBV20-1 to TRBJ2-7, with 8 bases lining up with TRBD2. The CDR3 loop spans 14 amino acids. The trim removed 5 bases at V and 7 bases at J, leaving 13 bases unmatched. The V gene's germline CDR1 is DFQATT and CDR2 SNEGSKA (reference sequence). The CDR3 loop reads CSAPASGRFNEQYF. CDR3 in DNA: TGCAGTGCTCCCGCTAGCGGGCGGTTCAATGAGCAGTACTTC.

As regards this clonotype: This may be a read error, as it is one base from a much larger clone. The chain combines TRBV2 with TRBJ1-6; no reliable D call. The CDR3 has 13 amino acids. Germline V gene data show CDR1 as SNHLY and CDR2 as FYNNEI. V was shortened by 5 bases and J by 8 bases, with 10 bases between the two germline ends. This CDR3 reads CASSRHKDSPLHF. The CDR3 DNA is TGTGCCAGCAGTCGGCACAAGGATTCACCCCTCCACTTT.

This clonotype was seen ten or more times. The chain uses TRBV29-1 and TRBJ2-5; maybe TRBD2 (6 bases). Germline assignment: CDR1 SQVTM and CDR2 ANQGSEA. The CDR3 runs 13 residues. V shed 3 bases and J shed 5 bases, with 13 bases lying between them. The CDR3 sequence: CSVDIRAGETQYF. CDR3 coding DNA: TGCAGCGTTGATATCAGGGCGGGGGAGACCCAGTACTTC.

The genes are TRBV29-1 and TRBJ1-5; D call uncertain. CDR1 and CDR2 from the germline V gene are SQVTM and ANQGSEA. The CDR3 runs to 11 residues. Trimming cost V 8 bases and J 6 bases, with 11 bases left between them. CDR3: CSLEGFQPQHF. CDR3 coding DNA: TGCAGCTTGGAGGGATTTCAGCCCCAGCATTTT.

This clonotype was observed at least ten times. The V call is TRBV19, the J call TRBJ1-2; TRBD1 is a possible D gene (6 bases). The CDR3 has 13 residues. V gave up 4 bases and J gave up 2 bases, with 8 bases separating them. Germline V gene lookup returns CDR1 LNHDA and CDR2 SQIVND (reference sequence). The CDR3 DNA reads as TGTGCCAGTAGTACCGGACAGAACTATGGCTACACCTTC. Translating gives CASSTGQNYGYTF.

This clonotype was detected once. The rearrangement joins TRBV29-1 to TRBJ2-5, with D perhaps matching TRBD1 (6 bases). The ends were cut back, 6 bases at V and 5 bases at J, with 16 bases in the middle. The V gene's germline CDR1 is SQVTM and CDR2 ANQGSEA. This CDR3 is 13 amino acids long. This CDR3 is CSVPKGDGETQYF. CDR3 nucleotide sequence: TGCAGCGTACCCAAGGGGGATGGGGAGACCCAGTACTTC.

This clonotype was recorded at least ten times. The V and J genes are TRBV7-2 and TRBJ2-7; D is unclear. Germline values: CDR1 SGHTA, CDR2 FQGNSA. This CDR3 has 12 amino acids. V was shortened by 3 bases and J by 0 bases, with 3 bases between the two germline ends. The CDR3 sequence is CASSFFSYEQYF. The CDR3 DNA is TGTGCCAGCAGCTTCTTCTCCTACGAGCAGTACTTC.

The sample holds many counts of this clonotype. The chain uses TRBV7-9 and TRBJ2-7; possibly TRBD2 for D (5 bases). V shed 3 bases and J shed 0 bases, with 12 bases lying between them. CDR3 length equals 15 residues. CDR1 is SEHNR and CDR2 is FQNEAQ in the germline V gene (reference sequence). The CDR3 reads CASSFSQDFSYEQYF. In nucleotides, the CDR3 is TGTGCCAGCAGCTTTAGTCAGGACTTCTCCTACGAGCAGTACTTC. Looking up the rest from reference TRBV7-9 and TRBJ2-7 gives the full variable domain: DTGVSQNPRHKITKRGQNVTFRCDPISEHNRLYWYRQTLGQGPEFLTYFQNEAQLEKSRLLSDRFSAERPKGSFSTLEIQRTEQGDSAMYLCASSFSQDFSYEQYFGPGTRLTVT.

The genes are TRBV3-1 and TRBJ2-5; TRBD2 matches 8 bases. The junction had 9 bases not matched to a gene; V was cut back by 3 bases and J by 3 bases. The CDR3 totals 16 residues. From germline, CDR1 is LGHDT and CDR2 YNNKEL (reference sequence). CDR3: CASSHPRELAEETQYF. The CDR3 bases are TGTGCCAGCAGCCACCCCCGGGAACTAGCGGAAGAGACCCAGTACTTC.

This clonotype was detected many times. This chain links TRBV11-2 with TRBJ2-6; 8 nucleotides agree with TRBD1. CDR1 and CDR2 (germline): SGHAT, FQNNGV. This CDR3 has 15 amino acids. V shed 5 bases and J 2 bases; nucleotides not matched to a gene: 2. The CDR3 DNA reads as TGTGCCAGCAGCCTGACAGGGGCTGGGGCCAACGTCCTGACTTTC. Protein: CASSLTGAGANVLTF. Drawing the rest from reference TRBV11-2 and TRBJ2-6, the complete variable domain is EAGVAQSPRYKIIEKRQSVAFWCNPISGHATLYWYQQILGQGPKLLIQFQNNGVVDDSQLPKDRFSAERLKGVDSTLKIQPAKLEDSAVYLCASSLTGAGANVLTFGAGSRLTVL.

This chain connects TRBV29-1 to TRBJ1-5; tentative D call: TRBD1 (5 bases). V shed 8 bases and J shed 7 bases, with 18 bases lying between them. The germline V gene encodes CDR1 SQVTM and CDR2 ANQGSEA. The CDR3 length is 13 residues. This CDR3 is CSSPSQGGQPQHF. The CDR3 DNA is TGCAGCTCACCATCCCAGGGAGGACAGCCCCAGCATTTT.

This sequence joins TRBV11-2 and TRBJ2-5, with unresolved D. CDR3 length: 14 residues. V was cut by 2 bases and J by 2 bases, with 9 bases left in between. Germline CDR1 SGHAT, CDR2 FQNNGV. DNA for the CDR3: TGTGCCAGCAGCTTAAACGTAGATCAAGAGACCCAGTACTTC. Protein: CASSLNVDQETQYF.

The chain employs TRBV20-1 and TRBJ2-7, with 10 bases fitting TRBD1. V lost 2 bases to trimming and J lost 7 bases; unmatched junction nucleotides: 5. The V gene's germline CDR1 is DFQATT and CDR2 SNEGSKA (reference sequence). The CDR3 extends over 13 amino acids. CDR3 residues: CSARPTGGYEQYF. The CDR3 coding sequence is TGCAGTGCTAGACCGACAGGGGGCTATGAGCAGTACTTC.

This clonotype was seen repeatedly, ten times or more. V usage is TRBV20-1 and J usage is TRBJ1-3; D is uncertain. This CDR3 is built from 14 residues. The V end was cut by 0 bases, the J end by 1 base, with 7 bases between. Per germline, CDR1 DFQATT and CDR2 SNEGSKA (reference sequence). The DNA for the CDR3 is TGCAGTGCTAGAGAGGTCAGTTCTGGAAACACCATATATTTT. Its translation: CSAREVSSGNTIYF.

This sequence joins TRBV11-2 and TRBJ1-2, with no clear D. The CDR3 contains 15 residues. The ends were cut back, 1 base at V and 4 bases at J, with 13 bases in the middle. Per germline, CDR1 SGHAT and CDR2 FQNNGV. This CDR3 reads CASSLGVPGGYGYTF. CDR3 DNA sequence: TGTGCCAGCAGCTTAGGGGTACCTGGTGGCTATGGCTACACCTTC.

The rearrangement uses TRBV12-3 or TRBV12-4 and TRBJ1-1; perhaps TRBD1 as D (6 bases). Trimming stripped 5 bases from V and 8 bases from J, with 15 bases between. The CDR3 covers 13 residues. CDR3 sequence (DNA): TGTGCCAGCAGTCCGGGGACACCATGGGAAGCTTTCTTT. This codes for CASSPGTPWEAFF.

This clonotype showed up many times. The V and J genes are TRBV6-6 and TRBJ2-6; 9 bases line up with TRBD1. With V trimmed by 3 bases and J by 1 base, 1 base remained unmatched. The germline V gene encodes CDR1 MNHNY and CDR2 SVGAGI (reference sequence). This CDR3 contains 16 residues. The CDR3 nucleotides are TGTGCCAGCAGTTATGGGACAGGGTCTGGGGCCAACGTCCTGACTTTC. As protein: CASSYGTGSGANVLTF.

This clonotype was counted ten times or more. The genes are TRBV29-1 and TRBJ2-7; 9 nucleotides align to TRBD1. V lost 6 bases, J lost 1 base, and 13 bases stayed unmatched. Germline V gives CDR1 SQVTM, CDR2 ANQGSEA. This CDR3 region has 16 residues. The CDR3 sequence is CSVAPFDRGKSYEQYF. The CDR3 DNA reads as TGCAGCGTGGCCCCCTTCGACAGGGGGAAATCCTACGAGCAGTACTTC.

In its sample, this clonotype was seen a few times. CDR3 protein: CSVGFEEQFF. The CDR3, as DNA: TGCAGCGTTGGTTTCGAAGAGCAGTTCTTC. The chain employs TRBV29-1 and TRBJ2-1; D is unresolved. The CDR3 length is 10 residues. The ends were cut back, 4 bases at V and 10 bases at J, with 8 bases in the middle. Germline V gives CDR1 SQVTM, CDR2 ANQGSEA.

This clonotype was counted a single time. The rearrangement uses TRBV7-9 and TRBJ1-4, with 7 bases identical to TRBD1. This CDR3 has 14 amino acids. V lost 5 bases and J lost 6; bases outside the gene matches: 6. Germline CDR1 and CDR2: SEHNR and FQNEAQ (reference sequence). This chain's CDR3 is CASSEEGTDEKLFF. DNA for the CDR3: TGTGCCAGCAGCGAAGAGGGGACAGATGAAAAACTGTTTTTT.

Concerning this clonotype: An end of the junction differs from the germline gene, which may be a read error. This rearrangement joins TRBV12-3 or TRBV12-4 to TRBJ2-6, with TRBD1 matching over 12 bases. This CDR3 is 13 amino acids long. The CDR3 DNA reads as TGTGCCAGCAGCTTACCGGGACAGGGGGCGGCGTTTTTC. This codes for CASSLPGQGAAFF.

At least ten counts were recorded for this clonotype. The chain joins TRBV7-2 to TRBJ1-1; the D is unclear. CDR3 length: 15 residues. Trimming stripped 0 bases from V and 1 base from J, with 9 bases between. Germline V CDR1 and CDR2: SGHTA, FQGNSA. The CDR3 sequence is CASSLAGLPNTEAFF. The CDR3 nucleotides are TGTGCCAGCAGCTTAGCTGGGCTACCGAACACTGAAGCTTTCTTT.

The chain uses TRBV24-1 and TRBJ1-1, with 7 positions matching TRBD1. This CDR3 is built from 14 residues. J was trimmed by 7 bases and V by 4 bases; bases with no gene match: 8. Germline V gene lookup returns CDR1 KGHDR and CDR2 SFDVKD. The CDR3 DNA reads TGTGCCACCAGTGACAGGGGGACAGCATATGAAGCTTTCTTT. Encoded protein: CATSDRGTAYEAFF.

This clonotype has just one count. This rearrangement joins TRBV27 to TRBJ2-7; TRBD2 agrees at 9 bases. CDR3 length: 14 amino acids. The germline CDR1 and CDR2 sequences are MNHEY and SMNVEV (reference sequence). V trimming: 10 bases; J trimming: 0 bases; junction bases outside the gene matches: 7. The CDR3 reads CANSRSGSSYEQYF. For the CDR3, the DNA is TGTGCCAACAGCCGTAGCGGGAGCTCCTACGAGCAGTACTTC.

This chain uses TRBV29-1 with TRBJ2-5, with TRBD2 matching over 13 bases. From germline, CDR1 is SQVTM and CDR2 ANQGSEA. The J segment lost 5 bases and the V segment lost 1 base, leaving 4 bases of the junction unmatched. CDR3 size: 15 residues. DNA of the CDR3: TGCAGCGTTGAAGGACTAGCGGGAGGCCGCGAGACCCAGTACTTC. The encoded protein is CSVEGLAGGRETQYF.

The genes are TRBV7-9 and TRBJ2-1; 7 nucleotides match TRBD2. The germline V gene has CDR1 SEHNR and CDR2 FQNEAQ (reference sequence). With V trimmed by 5 bases and J by 4 bases, 14 bases remained unmatched. The CDR3 runs to 17 residues. The CDR3 region has the DNA TGTGCCAGCAGCCGAGCAGTGGGAGGGCCCAAATACAATGAGCAGTTCTTC. This translates into CASSRAVGGPKYNEQFF.